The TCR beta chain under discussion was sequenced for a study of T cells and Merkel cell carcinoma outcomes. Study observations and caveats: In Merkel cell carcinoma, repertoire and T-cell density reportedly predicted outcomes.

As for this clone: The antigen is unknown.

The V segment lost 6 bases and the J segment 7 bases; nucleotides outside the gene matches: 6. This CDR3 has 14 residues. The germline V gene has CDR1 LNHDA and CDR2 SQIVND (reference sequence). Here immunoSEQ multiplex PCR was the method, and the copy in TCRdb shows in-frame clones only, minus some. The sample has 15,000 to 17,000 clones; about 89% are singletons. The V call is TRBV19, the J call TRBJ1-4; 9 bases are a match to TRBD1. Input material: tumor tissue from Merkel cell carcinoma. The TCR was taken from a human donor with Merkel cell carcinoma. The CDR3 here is CASRIGTGSEKLFF. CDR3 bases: TGTGCCAGTAGGATCGGGACAGGGTCTGAAAAACTGTTTTTT.